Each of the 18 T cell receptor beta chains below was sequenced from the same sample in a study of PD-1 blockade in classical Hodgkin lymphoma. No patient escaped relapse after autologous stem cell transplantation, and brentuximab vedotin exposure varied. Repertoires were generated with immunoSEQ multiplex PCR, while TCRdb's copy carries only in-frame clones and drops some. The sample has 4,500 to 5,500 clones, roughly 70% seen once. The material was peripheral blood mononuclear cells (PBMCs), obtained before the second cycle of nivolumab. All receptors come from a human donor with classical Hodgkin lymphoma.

Here the CDR3 reads CASSHQDQPQHF. The CDR3 DNA is TGTGCCAGCAGCCACCAGGATCAGCCCCAGCATTTT. The chain employs TRBV7-9 and TRBJ1-5; D is ambiguous. Per the germline V gene, CDR1 is SEHNR and CDR2 is FQNEAQ (reference sequence). This CDR3 comprises 12 residues. The germline V and J ends were trimmed by 5 bases and 5 bases, with 7 bases remaining between them.

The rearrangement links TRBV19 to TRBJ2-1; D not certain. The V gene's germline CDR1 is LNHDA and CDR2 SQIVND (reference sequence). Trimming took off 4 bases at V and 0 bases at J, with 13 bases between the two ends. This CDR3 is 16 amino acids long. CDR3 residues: CASSTAWQSSYNEQFF. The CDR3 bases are TGTGCCAGTAGTACCGCTTGGCAGAGCTCCTACAATGAGCAGTTCTTC.

The CDR3 protein is CASSLEWEGGTQYF. The CDR3, as DNA: TGTGCCAGCAGCTTAGAGTGGGAAGGCGGGACCCAGTACTTC. The rearrangement uses TRBV7-6 and TRBJ2-5; no firm D call. Trimming left V 1 base short and J 7 bases short, with 13 bases between. CDR1 SGHVS and CDR2 FNYEAQ come from the germline V gene. The CDR3 totals 14 residues.

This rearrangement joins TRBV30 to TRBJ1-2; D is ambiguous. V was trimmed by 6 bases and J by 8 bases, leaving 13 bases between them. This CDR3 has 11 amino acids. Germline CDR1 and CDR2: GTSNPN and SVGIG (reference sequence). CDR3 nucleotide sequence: TGTGCCTGTGACCCCCTTGAAGGCTACACCTTC. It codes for CACDPLEGYTF.

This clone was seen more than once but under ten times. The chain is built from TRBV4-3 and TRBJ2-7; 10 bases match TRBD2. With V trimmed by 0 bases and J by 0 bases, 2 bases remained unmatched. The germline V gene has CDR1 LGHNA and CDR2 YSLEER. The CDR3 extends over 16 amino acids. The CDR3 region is CASSQELAGTSYEQYF. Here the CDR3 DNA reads TGCGCCAGCAGCCAAGAACTAGCGGGGACCTCCTACGAGCAGTACTTC.

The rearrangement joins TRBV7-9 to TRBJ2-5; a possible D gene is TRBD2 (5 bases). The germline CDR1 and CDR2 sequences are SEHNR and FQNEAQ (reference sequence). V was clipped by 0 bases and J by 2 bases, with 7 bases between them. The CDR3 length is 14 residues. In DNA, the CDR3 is TGTGCCAGCAGCTTAGCGGAGGAACAAGAGACCCAGTACTTC. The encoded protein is CASSLAEEQETQYF.

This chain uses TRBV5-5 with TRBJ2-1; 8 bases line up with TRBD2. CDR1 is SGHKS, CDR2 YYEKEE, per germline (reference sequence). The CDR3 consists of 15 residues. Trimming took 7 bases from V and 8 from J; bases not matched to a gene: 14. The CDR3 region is CASGPGSGGGDEQFF. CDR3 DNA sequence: TGTGCCAGCGGTCCTGGGAGCGGGGGAGGGGATGAGCAGTTCTTC.

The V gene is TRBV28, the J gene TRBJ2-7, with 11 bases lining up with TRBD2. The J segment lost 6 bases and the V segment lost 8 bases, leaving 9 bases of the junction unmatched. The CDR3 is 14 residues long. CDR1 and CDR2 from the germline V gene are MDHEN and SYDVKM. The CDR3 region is CASATLAGAVEQYF. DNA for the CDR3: TGTGCCAGCGCCACACTAGCGGGAGCGGTCGAGCAGTACTTC.

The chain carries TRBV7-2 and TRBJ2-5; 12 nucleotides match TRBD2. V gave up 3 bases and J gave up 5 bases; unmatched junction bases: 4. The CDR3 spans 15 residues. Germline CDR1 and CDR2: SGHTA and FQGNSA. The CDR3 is CASSLRLAGEETQYF. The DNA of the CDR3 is TGTGCCAGCAGCTTGAGACTAGCGGGGGAGGAGACCCAGTACTTC.

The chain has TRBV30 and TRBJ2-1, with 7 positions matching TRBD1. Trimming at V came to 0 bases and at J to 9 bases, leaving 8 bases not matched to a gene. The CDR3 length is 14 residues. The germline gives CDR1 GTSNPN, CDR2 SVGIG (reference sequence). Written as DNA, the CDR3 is TGTGCCTGGAGTGTGGTCAGGGGGTTTGGTGAGCAGTTCTTC. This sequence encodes CAWSVVRGFGEQFF.

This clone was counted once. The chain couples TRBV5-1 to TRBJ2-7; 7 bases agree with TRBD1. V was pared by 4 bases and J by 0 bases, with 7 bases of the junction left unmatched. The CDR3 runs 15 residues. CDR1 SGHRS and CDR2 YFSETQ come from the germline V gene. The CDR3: CASSPGQGVSYEQYF. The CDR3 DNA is TGCGCCAGCAGCCCCGGGCAGGGGGTCTCCTACGAGCAGTACTTC.

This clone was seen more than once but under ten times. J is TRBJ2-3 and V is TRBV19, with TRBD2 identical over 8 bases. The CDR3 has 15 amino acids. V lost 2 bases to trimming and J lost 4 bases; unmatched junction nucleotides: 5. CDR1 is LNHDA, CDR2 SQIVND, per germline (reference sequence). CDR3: CASSIRSGSPDTQYF. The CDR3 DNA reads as TGTGCCAGTAGTATAAGGAGCGGGAGCCCAGATACGCAGTATTTT.

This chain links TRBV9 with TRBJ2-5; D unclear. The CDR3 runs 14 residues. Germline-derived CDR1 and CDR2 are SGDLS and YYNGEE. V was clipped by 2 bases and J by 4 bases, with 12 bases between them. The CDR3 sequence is CASSVKAGPETQYF. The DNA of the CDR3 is TGTGCCAGCAGCGTTAAAGCTGGTCCAGAGACCCAGTACTTC.

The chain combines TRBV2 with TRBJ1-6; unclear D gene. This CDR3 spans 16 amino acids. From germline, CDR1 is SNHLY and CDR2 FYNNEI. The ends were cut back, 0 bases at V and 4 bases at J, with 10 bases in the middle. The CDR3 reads CASSEAPLGYNSPLHF. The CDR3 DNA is TGTGCCAGCAGTGAAGCCCCCCTGGGGTATAATTCACCCCTCCACTTT.

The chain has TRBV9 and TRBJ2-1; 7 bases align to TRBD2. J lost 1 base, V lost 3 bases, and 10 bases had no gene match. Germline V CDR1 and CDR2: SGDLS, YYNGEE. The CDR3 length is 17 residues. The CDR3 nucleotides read TGTGCCAGCAGCGCTGGAGAGGGGCGGGGGTCCTACAATGAGCAGTTCTTC. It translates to CASSAGEGRGSYNEQFF. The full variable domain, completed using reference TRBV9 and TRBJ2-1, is DSGVTQTPKHLITATGQRVTLRCSPRSGDLSVYWYQQSLDQGLQFLIQYYNGEERAKGNILERFSAQQFPDLHSELNLSSLELGDSALYFCASSAGEGRGSYNEQFFGPGTRLTVL.

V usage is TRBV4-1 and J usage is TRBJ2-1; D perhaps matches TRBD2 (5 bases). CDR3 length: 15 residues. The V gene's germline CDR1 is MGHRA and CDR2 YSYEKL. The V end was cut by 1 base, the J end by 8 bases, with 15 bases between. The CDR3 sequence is CASSQGEAEYDEQFF. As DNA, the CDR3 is TGCGCCAGCAGCCAAGGGGAAGCGGAGTACGATGAGCAGTTCTTC.

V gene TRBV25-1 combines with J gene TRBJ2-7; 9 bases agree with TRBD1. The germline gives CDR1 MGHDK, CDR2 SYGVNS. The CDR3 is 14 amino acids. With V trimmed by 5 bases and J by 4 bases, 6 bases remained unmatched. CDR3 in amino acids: CASSWDRVGYEQYF. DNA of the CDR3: TGTGCCAGCAGTTGGGACAGGGTAGGTTACGAGCAGTACTTC.

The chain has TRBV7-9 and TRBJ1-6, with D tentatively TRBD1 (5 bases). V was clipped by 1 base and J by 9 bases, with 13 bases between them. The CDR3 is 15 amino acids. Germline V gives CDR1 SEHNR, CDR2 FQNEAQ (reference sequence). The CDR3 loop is CASSLGGQGISPLHF. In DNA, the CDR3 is TGTGCCAGCAGCTTAGGAGGGCAGGGAATTTCACCCCTCCACTTT.